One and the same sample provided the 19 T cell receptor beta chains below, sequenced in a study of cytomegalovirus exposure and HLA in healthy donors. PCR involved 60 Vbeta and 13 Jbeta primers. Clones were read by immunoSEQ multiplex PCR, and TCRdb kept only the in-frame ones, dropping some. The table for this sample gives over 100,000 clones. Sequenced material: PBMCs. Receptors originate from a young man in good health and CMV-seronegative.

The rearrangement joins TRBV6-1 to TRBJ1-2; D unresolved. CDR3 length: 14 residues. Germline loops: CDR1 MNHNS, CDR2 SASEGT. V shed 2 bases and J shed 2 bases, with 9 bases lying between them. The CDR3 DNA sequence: TGTGCCAGCAGTGAATCGGCAGGAAACTATGGCTACACCTTC. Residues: CASSESAGNYGYTF.

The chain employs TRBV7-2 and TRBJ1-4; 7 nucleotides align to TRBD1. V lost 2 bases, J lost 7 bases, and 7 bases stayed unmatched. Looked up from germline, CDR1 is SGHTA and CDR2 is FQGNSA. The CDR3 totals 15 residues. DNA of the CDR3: TGTGCCAGCAGCTTACCAGGGGGTCAGGGTGAAAAACTGTTTTTT. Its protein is CASSLPGGQGEKLFF.

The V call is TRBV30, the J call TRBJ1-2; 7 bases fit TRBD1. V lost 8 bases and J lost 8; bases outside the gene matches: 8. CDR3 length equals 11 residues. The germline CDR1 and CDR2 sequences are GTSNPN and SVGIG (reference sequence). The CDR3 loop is CAGRDRRGYTF. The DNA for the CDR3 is TGTGCCGGACGGGACAGAAGGGGCTACACCTTC.

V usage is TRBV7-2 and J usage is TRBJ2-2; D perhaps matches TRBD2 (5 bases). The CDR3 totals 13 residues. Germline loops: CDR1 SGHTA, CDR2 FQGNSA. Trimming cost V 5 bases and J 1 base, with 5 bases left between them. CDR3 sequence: CASSGRNTGELFF. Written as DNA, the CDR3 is TGTGCCAGCAGCGGGAGGAACACCGGGGAGCTGTTTTTT.

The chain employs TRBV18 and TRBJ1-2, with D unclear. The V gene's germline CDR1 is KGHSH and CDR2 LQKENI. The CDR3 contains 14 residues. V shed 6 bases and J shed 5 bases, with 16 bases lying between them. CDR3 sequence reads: CASSHGEEGYGYTF. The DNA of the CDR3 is TGTGCCAGCTCTCACGGGGAAGAAGGATATGGCTACACCTTC.

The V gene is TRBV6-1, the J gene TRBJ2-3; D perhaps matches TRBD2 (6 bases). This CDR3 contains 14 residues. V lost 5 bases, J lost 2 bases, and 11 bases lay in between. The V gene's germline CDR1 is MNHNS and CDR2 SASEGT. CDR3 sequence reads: CASSLAENTDTQYF. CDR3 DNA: TGTGCCAGCAGTTTAGCGGAAAACACAGATACGCAGTATTTT.

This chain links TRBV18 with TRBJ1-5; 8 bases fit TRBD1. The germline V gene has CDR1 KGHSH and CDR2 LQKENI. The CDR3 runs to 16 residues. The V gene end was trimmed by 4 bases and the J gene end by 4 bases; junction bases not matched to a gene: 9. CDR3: CASSLSNNRGNQPQHF. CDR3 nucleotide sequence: TGTGCCAGCTCACTATCAAACAACAGGGGGAATCAGCCCCAGCATTTT.

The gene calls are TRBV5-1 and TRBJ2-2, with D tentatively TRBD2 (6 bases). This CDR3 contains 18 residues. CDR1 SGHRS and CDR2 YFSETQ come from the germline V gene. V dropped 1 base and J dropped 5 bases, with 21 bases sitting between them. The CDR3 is CASSLMVLAGGVTGELFF. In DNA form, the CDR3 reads TGCGCCAGCAGCTTGATGGTTCTTGCCGGGGGAGTGACCGGGGAGCTGTTTTTT.

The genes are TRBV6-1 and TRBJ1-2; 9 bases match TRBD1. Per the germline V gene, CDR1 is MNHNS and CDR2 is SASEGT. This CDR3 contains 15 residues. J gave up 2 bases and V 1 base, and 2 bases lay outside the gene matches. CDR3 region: CASSEGTGENYGYTF. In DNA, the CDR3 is TGTGCCAGCAGTGAAGGGACAGGGGAAAACTATGGCTACACCTTC.

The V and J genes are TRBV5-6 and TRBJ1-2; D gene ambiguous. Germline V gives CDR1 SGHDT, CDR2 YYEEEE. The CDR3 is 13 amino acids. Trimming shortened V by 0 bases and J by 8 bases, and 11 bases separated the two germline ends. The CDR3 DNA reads TGTGCCAGCAGCTTGGCGTCAGTTCAGGGCTACACCTTC. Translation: CASSLASVQGYTF.

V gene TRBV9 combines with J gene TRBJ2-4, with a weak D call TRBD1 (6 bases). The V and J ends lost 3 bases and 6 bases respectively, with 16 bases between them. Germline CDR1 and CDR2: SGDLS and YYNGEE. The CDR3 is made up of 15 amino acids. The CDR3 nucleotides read TGTGCCAGCAGCGAGGGACAAGGCACGAGAAACATTCAGTACTTC. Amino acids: CASSEGQGTRNIQYF. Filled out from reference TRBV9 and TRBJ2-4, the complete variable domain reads DSGVTQTPKHLITATGQRVTLRCSPRSGDLSVYWYQQSLDQGLQFLIQYYNGEERAKGNILERFSAQQFPDLHSELNLSSLELGDSALYFCASSEGQGTRNIQYFGAGTRLSVL.

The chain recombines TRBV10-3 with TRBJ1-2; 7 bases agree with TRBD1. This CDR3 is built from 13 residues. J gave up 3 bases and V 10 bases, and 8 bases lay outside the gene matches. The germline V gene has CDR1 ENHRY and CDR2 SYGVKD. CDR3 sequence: CASLQGKDYGYTF. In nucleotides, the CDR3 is TGTGCCAGCCTACAGGGGAAGGACTATGGCTACACCTTC.

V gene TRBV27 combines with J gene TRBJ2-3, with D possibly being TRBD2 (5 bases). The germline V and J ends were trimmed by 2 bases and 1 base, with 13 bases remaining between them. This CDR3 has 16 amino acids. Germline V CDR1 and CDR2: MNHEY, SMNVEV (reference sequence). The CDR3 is CASSLVNGVGTDTQYF. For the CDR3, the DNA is TGTGCCAGCAGTTTAGTTAACGGGGTTGGCACAGATACGCAGTATTTT.

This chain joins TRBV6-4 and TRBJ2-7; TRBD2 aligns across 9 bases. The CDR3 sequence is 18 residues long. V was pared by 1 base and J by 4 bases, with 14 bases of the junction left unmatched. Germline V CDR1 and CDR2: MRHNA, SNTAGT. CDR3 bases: TGTGCCAGCAGTGACTGGTCTAGCGGGGCCAACGATCCTTACGAGCAGTACTTC. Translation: CASSDWSSGANDPYEQYF.

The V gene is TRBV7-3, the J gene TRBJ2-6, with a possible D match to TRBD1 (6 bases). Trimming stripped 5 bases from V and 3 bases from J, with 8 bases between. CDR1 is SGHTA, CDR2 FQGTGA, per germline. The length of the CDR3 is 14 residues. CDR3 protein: CASSTGFGANVLTF. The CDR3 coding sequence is TGTGCCAGCAGCACAGGGTTTGGGGCCAACGTCCTGACTTTC.

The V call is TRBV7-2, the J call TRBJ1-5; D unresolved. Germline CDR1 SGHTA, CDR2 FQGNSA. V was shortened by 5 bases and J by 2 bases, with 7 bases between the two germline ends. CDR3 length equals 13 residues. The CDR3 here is CASSTQGNQPQHF. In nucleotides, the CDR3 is TGTGCCAGCAGCACCCAGGGCAATCAGCCCCAGCATTTT.

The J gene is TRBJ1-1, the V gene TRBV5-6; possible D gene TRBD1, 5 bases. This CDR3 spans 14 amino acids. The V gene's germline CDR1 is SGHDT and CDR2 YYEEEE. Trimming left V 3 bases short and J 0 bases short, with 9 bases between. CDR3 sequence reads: CASSSTALNTEAFF. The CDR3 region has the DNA TGTGCCAGCAGCTCGACAGCCCTGAACACTGAAGCTTTCTTT.

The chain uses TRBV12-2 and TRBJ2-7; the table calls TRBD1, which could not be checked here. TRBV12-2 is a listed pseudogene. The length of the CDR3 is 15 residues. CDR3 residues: CASRLLQFLSYEQYF. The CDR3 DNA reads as TGTGCAAGTCGCTTATTACAGTTCCTCTCCTACGAGCAGTACTTC.

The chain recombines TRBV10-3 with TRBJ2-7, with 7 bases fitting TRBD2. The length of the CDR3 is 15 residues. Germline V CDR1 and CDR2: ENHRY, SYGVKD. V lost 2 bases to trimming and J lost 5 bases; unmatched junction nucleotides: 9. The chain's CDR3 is CAISEVGRAPHEQYF. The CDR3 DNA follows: TGTGCCATCAGTGAGGTGGGGAGGGCCCCCCACGAGCAGTACTTC.